This T cell receptor (beta chain) was found in a study of blood T cells in healthy people across ages. Study outcomes and limitations: Roughly linear age-related decline in beta diversity appeared, significant by age 40.

This clonotype showed up just a few times. The antigen remains unidentified. Russia was home to the donors, healthy Caucasian individuals aged about 6 to 90. A sample-barcoded 5' primer and a J-beta primer mix were used in a second PCR of about 7 to 12 cycles. TCRdb redid the calling of the 5' RACE reads with MiXCR, one entry per CDR3 protein. Of about 840,000 distinct CDR3 sequences listed, 25% to 30% are singletons. The CDR3 runs to 15 residues. V lost 1 base to trimming and J lost 2 bases, with 15 bases between them. Germline loops: CDR1 DFQATT, CDR2 SNEGSKA (reference sequence). These same data were also listed under a study on T cells of mothers and their children.

The clonotype originates from a middle-aged woman in good health. The genes are TRBV20-1 and TRBJ2-7, with D perhaps TRBD1 or TRBD2 (5 bases each). Sequences were obtained from blood. The CDR3 DNA is TGCAGTGCTAGAGTCCCGGGGACGGCAACCTACGAGCAGTACTTC. Translated: CSARVPGTATYEQYF.